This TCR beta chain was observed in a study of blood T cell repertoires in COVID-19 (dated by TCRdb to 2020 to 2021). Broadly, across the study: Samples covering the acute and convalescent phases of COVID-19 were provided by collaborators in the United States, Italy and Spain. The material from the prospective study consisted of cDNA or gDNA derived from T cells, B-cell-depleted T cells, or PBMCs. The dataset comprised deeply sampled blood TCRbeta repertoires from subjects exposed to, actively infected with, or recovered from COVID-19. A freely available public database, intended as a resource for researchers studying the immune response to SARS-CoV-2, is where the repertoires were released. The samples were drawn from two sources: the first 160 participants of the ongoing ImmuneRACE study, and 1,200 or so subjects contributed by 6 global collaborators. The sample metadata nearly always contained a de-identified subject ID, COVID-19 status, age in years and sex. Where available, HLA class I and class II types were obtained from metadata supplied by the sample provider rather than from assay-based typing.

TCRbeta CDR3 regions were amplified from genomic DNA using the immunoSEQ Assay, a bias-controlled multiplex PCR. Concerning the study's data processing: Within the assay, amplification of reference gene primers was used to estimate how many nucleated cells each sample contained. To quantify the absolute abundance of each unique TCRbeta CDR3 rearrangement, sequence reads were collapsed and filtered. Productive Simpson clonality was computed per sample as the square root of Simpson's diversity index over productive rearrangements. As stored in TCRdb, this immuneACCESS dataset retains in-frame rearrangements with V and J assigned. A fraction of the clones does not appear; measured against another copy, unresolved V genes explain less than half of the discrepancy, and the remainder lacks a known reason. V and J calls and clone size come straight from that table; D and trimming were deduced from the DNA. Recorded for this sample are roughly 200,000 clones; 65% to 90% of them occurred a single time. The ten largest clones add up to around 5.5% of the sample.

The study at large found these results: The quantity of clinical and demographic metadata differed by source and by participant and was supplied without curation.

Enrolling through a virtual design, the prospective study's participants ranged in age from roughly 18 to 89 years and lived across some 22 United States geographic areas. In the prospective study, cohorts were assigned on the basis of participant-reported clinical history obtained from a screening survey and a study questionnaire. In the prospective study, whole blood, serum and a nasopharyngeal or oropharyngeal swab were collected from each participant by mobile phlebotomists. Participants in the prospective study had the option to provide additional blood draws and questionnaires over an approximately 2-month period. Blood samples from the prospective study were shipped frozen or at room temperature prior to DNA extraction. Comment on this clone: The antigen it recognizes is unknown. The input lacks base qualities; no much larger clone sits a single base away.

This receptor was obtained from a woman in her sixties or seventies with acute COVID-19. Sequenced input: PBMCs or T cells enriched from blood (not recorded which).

The nucleotides are TGTGCCAGCAGCCAAGAGAGGGTTCTCACCGGGGAGCTGTTTTTT. It encodes CASSQERVLTGELFF. Rearrangement joined TRBV3-1 (or the pseudogene TRBV3-2) to TRBJ2-2, with TRBD2 as a weak D call on 5 bases. CDR3 length: 15 amino acids, cysteine to phenylalanine. Left in the record is the CDR3 DNA by itself, 45 bases read in frame from the first base. A distance of 9 bases separates the germline ends of V and J, which lose 0 bases and 4 bases respectively. CDR1 LGHDT and CDR2 YNNKEL are derived from the germline V gene (reference sequence).